This T cell receptor beta chain was recovered during a study of T cell responses to AZD1222 COVID-19 vaccine. J was trimmed by 1 base and V by 3 bases; bases with no gene match: 12. The CDR3 has 18 residues. The germline gives CDR1 SGHVS, CDR2 FQNEAQ. Broader study findings: White British ancestry dominated among donors, who included more females, and clonal diversity was possibly underestimated. Reports indicate that nearly half of spike-specific TCRs are directed at unmutated variant regions.

This table comes from immunoSEQ multiplex PCR, and its TCRdb copy is limited to in-frame clones, with some not included. In the table there are 130,000 or so clones, around 92% of which are singletons. Regarding this clone: Its antigen remains unidentified.

The gene calls are TRBV7-8 and TRBJ2-4; the match to TRBD2 covers 7 bases. Sequencing used peripheral blood, obtained 28 days after the second AZD1222 dose. The sequence was collected from an adult who received the AZD1222 COVID-19 vaccine. The CDR3 DNA follows: TGTGCCAGCAGCTTTGGGAGGGAGGGGTTGAGGGCCAAAAACATTCAGTACTTC. Translating it yields CASSFGREGLRAKNIQYF.